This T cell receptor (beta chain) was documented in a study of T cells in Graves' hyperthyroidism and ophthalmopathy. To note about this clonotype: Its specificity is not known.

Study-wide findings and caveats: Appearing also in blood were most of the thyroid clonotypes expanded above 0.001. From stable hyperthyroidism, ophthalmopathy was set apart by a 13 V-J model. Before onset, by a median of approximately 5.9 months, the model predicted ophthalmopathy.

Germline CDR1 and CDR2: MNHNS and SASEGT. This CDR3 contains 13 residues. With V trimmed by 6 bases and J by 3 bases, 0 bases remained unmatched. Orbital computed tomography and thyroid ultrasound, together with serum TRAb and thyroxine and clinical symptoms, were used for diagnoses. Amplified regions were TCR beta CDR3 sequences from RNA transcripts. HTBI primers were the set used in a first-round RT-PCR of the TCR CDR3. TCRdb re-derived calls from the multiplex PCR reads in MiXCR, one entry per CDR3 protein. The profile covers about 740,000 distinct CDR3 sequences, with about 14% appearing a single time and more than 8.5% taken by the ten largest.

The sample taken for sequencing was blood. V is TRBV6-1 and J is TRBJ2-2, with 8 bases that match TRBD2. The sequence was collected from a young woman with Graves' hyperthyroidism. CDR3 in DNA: TGTGCCAGCAGCGGGAGGGACACCGGGGAGCTGTTTTTT. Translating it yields CASSGRDTGELFF.